This entry concerns a single T cell receptor (beta chain). Assignments of participants to cohorts depended upon their own reported clinical history. The sample comes from a study of blood T cell repertoires in COVID-19. Across the study: T cells, B-cell-depleted T cells, or PBMCs provided the cDNA or gDNA that served as material.

Trimming removed 5 bases at V and 0 bases at J, with 23 bases between. The CDR3 runs to 19 residues. The germline gives CDR1 MDHEN, CDR2 SYDVKM. Authors' processing steps: Amplification from reference gene primers served as the basis for estimated nucleated cell counts. Method: immunoSEQ multiplex PCR; TCRdb's copy keeps in-frame clones and lacks some. V and J calls and clone size are those listed in that table; D and trimming were worked out from the DNA. This sample has approximately 220,000 clones, with about nine tenths found just once. The genes are TRBV28 and TRBJ1-5, with D uncertain. Sequencing input: PBMCs or T cells enriched from blood (not recorded which). This TCR was recovered from a woman aged 35 to 49 with acute COVID-19. Here the CDR3 reads CASSVPGLRVSYSNQPQHF. As DNA, the CDR3 is TGTGCCAGCAGTGTACCAGGACTGAGGGTTTCCTATAGCAATCAGCCCCAGCATTTT. Full variable domain (rest looked up from reference TRBV28 and TRBJ1-5): DVKVTQSSRYLVKRTGEKVFLECVQDMDHENMFWYRQDPGLGLRLIYFSYDVKMKEKGDIPEGYSVSREKKERFSLILESASTNQTSMYLCASSVPGLRVSYSNQPQHFGDGTRLSIL.